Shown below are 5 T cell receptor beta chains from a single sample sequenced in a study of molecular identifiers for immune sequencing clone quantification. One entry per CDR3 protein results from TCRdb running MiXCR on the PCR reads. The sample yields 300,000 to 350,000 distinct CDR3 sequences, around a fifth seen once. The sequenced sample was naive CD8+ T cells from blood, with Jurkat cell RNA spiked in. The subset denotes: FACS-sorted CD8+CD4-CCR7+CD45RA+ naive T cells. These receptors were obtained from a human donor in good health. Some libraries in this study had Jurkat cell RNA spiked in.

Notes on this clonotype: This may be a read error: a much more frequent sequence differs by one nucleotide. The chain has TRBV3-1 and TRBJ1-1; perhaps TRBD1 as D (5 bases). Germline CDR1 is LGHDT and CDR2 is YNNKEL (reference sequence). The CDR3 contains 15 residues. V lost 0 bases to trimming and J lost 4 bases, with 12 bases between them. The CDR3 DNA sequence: TGTGCCAGCAGCCAAGATCTGGGGACGCTCACTGAAGCTTTCTTT. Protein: CASSQDLGTLTEAFF.

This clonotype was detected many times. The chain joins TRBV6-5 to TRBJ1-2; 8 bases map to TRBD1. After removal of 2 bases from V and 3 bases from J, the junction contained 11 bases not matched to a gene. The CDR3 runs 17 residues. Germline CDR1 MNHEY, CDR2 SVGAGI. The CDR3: CASSYINDQGADYGYTF. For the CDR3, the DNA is TGTGCCAGCAGTTACATCAATGATCAGGGGGCAGACTATGGCTACACCTTC.

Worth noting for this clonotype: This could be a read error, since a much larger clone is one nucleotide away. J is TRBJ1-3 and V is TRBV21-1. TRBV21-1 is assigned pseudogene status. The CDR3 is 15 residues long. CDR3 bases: TGTGCCAGCAGCGGGGACAGAGCTGGTGGAAACACCATATATTTT. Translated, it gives CASSGDRAGGNTIYF.

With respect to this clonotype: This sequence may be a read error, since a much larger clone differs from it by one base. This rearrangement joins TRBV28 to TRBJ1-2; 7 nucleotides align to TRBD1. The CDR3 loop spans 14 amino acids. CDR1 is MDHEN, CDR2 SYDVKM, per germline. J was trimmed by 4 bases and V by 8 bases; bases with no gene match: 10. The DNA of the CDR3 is TGTGCCAGCGGTCCAGTCAGGGGGATCTATGGCTACACCTTC. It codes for CASGPVRGIYGYTF.

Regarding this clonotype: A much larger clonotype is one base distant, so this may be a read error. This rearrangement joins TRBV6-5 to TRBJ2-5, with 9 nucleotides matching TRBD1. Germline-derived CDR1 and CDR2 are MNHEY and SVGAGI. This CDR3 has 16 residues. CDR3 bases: TGTGCCAACAGTTACTCTTGGCAGGACAGGGGAGAGACCCAGTACTTC. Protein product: CANSYSWQDRGETQYF.